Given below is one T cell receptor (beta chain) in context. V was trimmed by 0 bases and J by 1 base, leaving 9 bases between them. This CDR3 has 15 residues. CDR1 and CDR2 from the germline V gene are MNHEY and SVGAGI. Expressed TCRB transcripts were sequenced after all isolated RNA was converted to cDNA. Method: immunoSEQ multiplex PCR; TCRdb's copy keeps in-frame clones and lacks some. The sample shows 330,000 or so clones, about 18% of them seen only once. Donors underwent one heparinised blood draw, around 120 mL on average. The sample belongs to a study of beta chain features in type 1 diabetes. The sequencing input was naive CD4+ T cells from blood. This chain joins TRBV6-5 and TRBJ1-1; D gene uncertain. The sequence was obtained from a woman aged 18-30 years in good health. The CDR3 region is CASSYSYNRNTEAFF. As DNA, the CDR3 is TGTGCCAGCAGTTACTCGTATAACAGGAACACTGAAGCTTTCTTT.